The TCR beta chain under discussion was sequenced for a study of T cell responses to AZD1222 COVID-19 vaccine. General observations from the study: Females made up more of the donors, who were largely white British, and clonal diversity may have come out too low.

Pooling of second doses given at about 4 or about 12 weeks was done. Regarding this clone: Its antigen is not identified.

CDR3 length: 16 residues. Germline assignment: CDR1 LGHDT and CDR2 YNNKEL (reference sequence). After removal of 4 bases from V and 6 bases from J, the junction contained 7 bases not matched to a gene. Libraries were prepared by immunoSEQ multiplex PCR; TCRdb keeps only in-frame clonotypes and omits some of them. This table has 150,000 to 200,000 clones, about 90% appearing once. Sequences were derived from peripheral blood, sampled 28 days after the second AZD1222 dose. The chain joins TRBV3-1 (or the pseudogene TRBV3-2) to TRBJ1-4; 11 nucleotides align to TRBD1. The sequence derives from an adult who received the AZD1222 COVID-19 vaccine. CDR3: CASSRPPGQGDEKLFF. In DNA, the CDR3 is TGTGCCAGCAGCCGACCCCCGGGACAGGGGGATGAAAAACTGTTTTTT.